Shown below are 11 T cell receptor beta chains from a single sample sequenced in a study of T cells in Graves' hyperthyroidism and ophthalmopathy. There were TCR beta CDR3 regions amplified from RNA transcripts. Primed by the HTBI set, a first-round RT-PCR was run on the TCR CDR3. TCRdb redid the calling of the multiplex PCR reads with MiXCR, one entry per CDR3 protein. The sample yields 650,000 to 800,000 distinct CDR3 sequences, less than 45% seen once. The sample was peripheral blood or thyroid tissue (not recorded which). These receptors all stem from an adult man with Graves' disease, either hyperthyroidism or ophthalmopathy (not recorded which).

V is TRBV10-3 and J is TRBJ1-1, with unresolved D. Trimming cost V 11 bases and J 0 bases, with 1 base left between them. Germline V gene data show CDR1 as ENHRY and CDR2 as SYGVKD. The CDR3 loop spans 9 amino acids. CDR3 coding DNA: TGTGCCCTGAACACTGAAGCTTTCTTT. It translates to CALNTEAFF.

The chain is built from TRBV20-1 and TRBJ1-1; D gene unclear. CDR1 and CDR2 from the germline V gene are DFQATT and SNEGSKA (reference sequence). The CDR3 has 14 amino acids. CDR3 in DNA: TGCAGCGCTCCGGGTCTTGACATGAACACTGAAGCTTTCTTT. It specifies CSAPGLDMNTEAFF.

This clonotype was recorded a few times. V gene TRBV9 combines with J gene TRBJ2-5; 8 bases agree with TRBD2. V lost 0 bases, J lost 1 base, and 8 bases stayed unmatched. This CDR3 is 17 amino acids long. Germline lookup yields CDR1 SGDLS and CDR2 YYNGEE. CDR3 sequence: CASSVEVAGKAQETQYF. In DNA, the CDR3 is TGTGCCAGCAGCGTAGAAGTAGCGGGGAAGGCCCAAGAGACCCAGTACTTC.

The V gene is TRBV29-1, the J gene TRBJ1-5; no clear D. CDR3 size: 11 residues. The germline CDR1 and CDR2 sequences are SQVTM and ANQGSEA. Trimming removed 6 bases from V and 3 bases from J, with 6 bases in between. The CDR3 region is CSVRDNQPQHF. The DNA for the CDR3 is TGCAGCGTACGGGACAATCAGCCCCAGCATTTT.

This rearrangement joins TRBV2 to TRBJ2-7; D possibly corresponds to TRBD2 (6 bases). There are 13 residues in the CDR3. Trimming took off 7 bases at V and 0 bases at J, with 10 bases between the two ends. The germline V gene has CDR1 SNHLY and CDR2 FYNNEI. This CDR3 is CASTPGSSYEQYF. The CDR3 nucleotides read TGTGCCAGCACCCCCGGGAGCTCCTACGAGCAGTACTTC.

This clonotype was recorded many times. The CDR3 coding sequence is TGCAGCGTTCGACAGAGATCCTACGAGCAGTACTTC. This sequence encodes CSVRQRSYEQYF. The chain combines TRBV29-1 with TRBJ2-7; the D gene is possibly TRBD1 (5 bases). The germline V gene encodes CDR1 SQVTM and CDR2 ANQGSEA. The CDR3 extends over 12 amino acids. Trimming removed 5 bases at V and 1 base at J, with 9 bases between.

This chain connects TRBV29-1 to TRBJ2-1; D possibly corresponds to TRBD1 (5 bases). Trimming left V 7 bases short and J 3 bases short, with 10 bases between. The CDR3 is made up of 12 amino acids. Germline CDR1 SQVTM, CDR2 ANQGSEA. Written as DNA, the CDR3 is TGCAGCGATGCGACAGACTACAATGAGCAGTTCTTC. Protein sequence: CSDATDYNEQFF.

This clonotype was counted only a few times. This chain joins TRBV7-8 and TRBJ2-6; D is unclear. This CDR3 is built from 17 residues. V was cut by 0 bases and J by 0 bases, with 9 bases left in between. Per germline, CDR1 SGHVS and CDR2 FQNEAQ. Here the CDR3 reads CASSLAPRSSGANVLTF. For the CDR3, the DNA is TGTGCCAGCAGCTTAGCCCCCCGGAGCTCTGGGGCCAACGTCCTGACTTTC.

In DNA form, the CDR3 reads TGTGCCAGCAGTCCGAGTCCCGGGGAGCTGTTTTTT. This translates into CASSPSPGELFF. The chain is built from TRBV7-2 and TRBJ2-2; D is ambiguous. The CDR3 length is 12 residues. V shed 6 bases and J shed 6 bases, with 8 bases lying between them. Germline lookup yields CDR1 SGHTA and CDR2 FQGNSA. The whole variable domain, remainder taken from reference TRBV7-2 and TRBJ2-2, is GAGVSQSPSNKVTEKGKDVELRCDPISGHTALYWYRQSLGQGLEFLIYFQGNSAPDKSGLPSDRFSAERTGGSVSTLTIQRTQQEDSAVYLCASSPSPGELFFGEGSRLTVL.

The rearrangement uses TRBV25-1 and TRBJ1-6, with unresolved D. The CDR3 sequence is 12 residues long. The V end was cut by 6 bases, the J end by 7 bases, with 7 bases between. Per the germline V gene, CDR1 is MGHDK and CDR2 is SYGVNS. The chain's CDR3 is CASSSANSPLHF. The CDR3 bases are TGTGCCAGCAGCTCGGCGAATTCACCCCTCCACTTT.

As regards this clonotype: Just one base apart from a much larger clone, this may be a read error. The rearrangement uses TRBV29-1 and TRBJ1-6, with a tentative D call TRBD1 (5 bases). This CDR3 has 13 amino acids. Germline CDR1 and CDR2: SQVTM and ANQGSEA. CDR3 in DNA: TGCAACGTTGAAACAGGTTATAATTCACCCCTCCACTTT. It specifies CNVETGYNSPLHF. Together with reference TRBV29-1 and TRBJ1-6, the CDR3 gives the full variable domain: SAVISQKPSRDICQRGTSLTIQCQVDSQVTMMFWYRQQPGQSLTLIATANQGSEATYESGFVIDKFPISRPNLTFSTLTVSNMSPEDSSIYLCNVETGYNSPLHFGNGTRLTVT.